This T cell receptor beta chain was identified in a study of T cell responses to AZD1222 COVID-19 vaccine. Findings and limits, study-wide: Repertoire sampling was restricted to post-peak T cell response timepoints. Reports say nearly half of spike-specific TCRs go after unmutated variant regions. Elevations in Spike-specific TCR breadth and depth followed administration of two AZD1222 doses.

The repertoire was sequenced with immunoSEQ multiplex PCR; TCRdb's copy has only in-frame clones and lacks some. The sample has 95,000 to 150,000 clones, about 92% seen once. A word on this clone: Its antigen is not identified.

This sample comprised peripheral blood, obtained 28 days after the second AZD1222 dose. This receptor was obtained from an adult who received the AZD1222 COVID-19 vaccine.

As DNA, the CDR3 is TGCGCCAGCAGTGAGTACGGGACCCACCAGCCCCAGCATTTT. It codes for CASSEYGTHQPQHF. J is TRBJ1-5 and V is TRBV10-2; D is perhaps TRBD1 (5 bases). Germline V CDR1 and CDR2: WSHSY, SAAADI. V was pared by 1 base and J by 7 bases, with 11 bases between. The CDR3 contains 14 residues.